The T cell receptor (beta chain) described here comes from a study of CDR3 diversity in severe acne. There are 15 residues in the CDR3. Germline V lookup: CDR1 ENHRY, CDR2 SYGVKD. Each CDR3 protein gets one entry after TCRdb re-called the PCR reads with MiXCR. The sample has approximately 80,000 distinct CDR3 sequences, 51% seen once; the top ten hold roughly an eighth. Note on this clonotype: The junction does not match germline at one end; this may be a read error.

Sequencing input: blood. The sequence was collected from a male donor in good health, without acne. The chain couples TRBV10-3 to TRBJ1-1; 8 nucleotides line up with TRBD1. As DNA, the CDR3 is TGTGCCAGCAGTCGGACAGGGTCCTTCGGCACTGAAGCTTTCTTT. Amino acid sequence: CASSRTGSFGTEAFF.